The TCR beta chain under discussion was sequenced for a study of cytomegalovirus exposure and HLA in healthy donors. Overall study findings and caveats: Immune exposure was documented only through CMV serostatus. In a later analysis, the majority of CMV-associated beta chains seemingly showed HLA restriction.

Trimming took 8 bases from V and 5 from J, leaving 18 bases between them. Germline CDR1 reads LNHDA; CDR2 reads SQIVND (reference sequence). The CDR3 is made up of 15 amino acids. Note on this clone: Its antigen is as yet unknown.

PCR employed 60 Vbeta and 13 Jbeta primers. Sequencing used immunoSEQ multiplex PCR; TCRdb keeps in-frame clones, though not all of them. Its clone listing holds roughly 50,000 clones. The chain joins TRBV19 to TRBJ2-2; the D gene is possibly TRBD1 (6 bases). This clonotype was sampled from a middle-aged woman in good health and CMV-seronegative. Sequencing was performed on PBMCs. This CDR3 is CASAPGHLLTGELFF. The DNA of the CDR3 is TGTGCCAGTGCACCGGGACACCTCTTGACCGGGGAGCTGTTTTTT. The full variable domain, in which reference TRBV19 and TRBJ2-2 provide the parts outside the CDR3, is DGGITQSPKYLFRKEGQNVTLSCEQNLNHDAMYWYRQDPGQGLRLIYYSQIVNDFQKGDIAEGYSVSREKKESFPLTVTSAQKNPTAFYLCASAPGHLLTGELFFGEGSRLTVL.